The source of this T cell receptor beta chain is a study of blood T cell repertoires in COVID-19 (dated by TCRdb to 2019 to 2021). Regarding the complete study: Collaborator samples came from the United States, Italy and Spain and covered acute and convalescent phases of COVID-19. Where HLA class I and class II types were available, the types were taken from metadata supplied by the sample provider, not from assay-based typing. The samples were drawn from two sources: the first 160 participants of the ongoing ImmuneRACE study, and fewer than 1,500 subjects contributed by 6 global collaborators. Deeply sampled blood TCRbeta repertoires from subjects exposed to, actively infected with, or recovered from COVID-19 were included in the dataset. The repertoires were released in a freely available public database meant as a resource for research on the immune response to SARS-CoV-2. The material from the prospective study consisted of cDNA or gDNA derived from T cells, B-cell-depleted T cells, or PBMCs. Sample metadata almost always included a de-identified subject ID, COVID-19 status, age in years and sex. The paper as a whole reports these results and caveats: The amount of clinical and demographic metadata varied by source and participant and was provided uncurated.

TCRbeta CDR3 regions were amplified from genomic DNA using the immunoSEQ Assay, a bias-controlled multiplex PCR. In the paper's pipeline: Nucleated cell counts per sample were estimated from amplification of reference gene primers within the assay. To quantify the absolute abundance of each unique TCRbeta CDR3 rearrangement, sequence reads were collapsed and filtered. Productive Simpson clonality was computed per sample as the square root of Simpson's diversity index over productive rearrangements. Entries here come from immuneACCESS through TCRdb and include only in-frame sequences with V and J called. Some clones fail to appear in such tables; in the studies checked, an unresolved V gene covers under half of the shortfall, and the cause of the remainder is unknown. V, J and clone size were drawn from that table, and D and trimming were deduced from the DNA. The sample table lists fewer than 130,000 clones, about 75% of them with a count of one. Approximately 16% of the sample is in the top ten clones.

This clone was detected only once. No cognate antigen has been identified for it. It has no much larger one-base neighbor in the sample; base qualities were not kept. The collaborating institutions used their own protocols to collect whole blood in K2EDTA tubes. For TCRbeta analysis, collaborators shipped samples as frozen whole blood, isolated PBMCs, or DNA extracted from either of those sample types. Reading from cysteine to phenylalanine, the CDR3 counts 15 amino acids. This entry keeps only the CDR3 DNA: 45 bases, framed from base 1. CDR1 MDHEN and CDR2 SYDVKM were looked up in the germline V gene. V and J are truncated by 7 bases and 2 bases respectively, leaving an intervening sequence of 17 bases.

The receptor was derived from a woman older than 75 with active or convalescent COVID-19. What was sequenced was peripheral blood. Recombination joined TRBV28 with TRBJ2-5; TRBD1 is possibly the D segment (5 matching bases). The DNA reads TGTGCCAGCAACCTACAGATAAACAGGCAAGAGACCCAGTACTTC. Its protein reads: CASNLQINRQETQYF.